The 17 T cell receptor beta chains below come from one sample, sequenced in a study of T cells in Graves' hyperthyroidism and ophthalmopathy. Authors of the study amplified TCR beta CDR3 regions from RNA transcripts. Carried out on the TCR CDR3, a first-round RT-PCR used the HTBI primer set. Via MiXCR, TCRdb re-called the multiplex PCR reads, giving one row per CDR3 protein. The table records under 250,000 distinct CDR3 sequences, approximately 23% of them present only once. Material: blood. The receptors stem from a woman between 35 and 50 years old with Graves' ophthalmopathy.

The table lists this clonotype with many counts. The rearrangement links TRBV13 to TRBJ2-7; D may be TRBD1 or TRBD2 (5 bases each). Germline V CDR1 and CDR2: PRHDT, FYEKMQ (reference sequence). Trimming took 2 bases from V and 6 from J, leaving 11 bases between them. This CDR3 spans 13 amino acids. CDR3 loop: CASSLRFGAEQYF. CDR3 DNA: TGTGCCAGCAGCTTACGGTTCGGGGCCGAGCAGTACTTC.

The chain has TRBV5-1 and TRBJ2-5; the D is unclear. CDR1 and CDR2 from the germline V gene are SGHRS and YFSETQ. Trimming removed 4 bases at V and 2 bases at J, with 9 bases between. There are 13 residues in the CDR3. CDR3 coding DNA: TGCGCCAGCAGCCAACGGACGCAAGAGACCCAGTACTTC. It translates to CASSQRTQETQYF. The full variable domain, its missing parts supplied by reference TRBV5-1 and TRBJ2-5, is KAGVTQTPRYLIKTRGQQVTLSCSPISGHRSVSWYQQTPGQGLQFLFEYFSETQRNKGNFPGRFSGRQFSNSRSEMNVSTLELGDSALYLCASSQRTQETQYFGPGTRLLVL.

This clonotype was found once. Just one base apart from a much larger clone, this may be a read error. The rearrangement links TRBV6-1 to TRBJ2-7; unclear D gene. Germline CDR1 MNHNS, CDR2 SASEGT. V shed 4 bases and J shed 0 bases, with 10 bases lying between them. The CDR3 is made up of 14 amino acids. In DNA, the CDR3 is TGTGCCAGCAGTGCGGTACTGGGCTCCTACGAGCAGTACTTC. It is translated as CASSAVLGSYEQYF.

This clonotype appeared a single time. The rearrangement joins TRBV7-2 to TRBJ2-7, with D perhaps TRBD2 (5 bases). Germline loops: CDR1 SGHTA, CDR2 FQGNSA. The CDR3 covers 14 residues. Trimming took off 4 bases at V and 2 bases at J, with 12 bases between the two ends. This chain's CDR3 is CASSYFRGTYEQYF. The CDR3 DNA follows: TGTGCCAGCAGCTACTTTCGGGGAACCTACGAGCAGTACTTC.

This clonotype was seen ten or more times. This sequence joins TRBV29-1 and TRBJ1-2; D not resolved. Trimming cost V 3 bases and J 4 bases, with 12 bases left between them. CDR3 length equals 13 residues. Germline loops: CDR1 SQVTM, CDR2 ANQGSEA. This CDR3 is CSVERRLGYGYTF. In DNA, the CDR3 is TGCAGCGTTGAGAGGAGGTTGGGCTATGGCTACACCTTC.

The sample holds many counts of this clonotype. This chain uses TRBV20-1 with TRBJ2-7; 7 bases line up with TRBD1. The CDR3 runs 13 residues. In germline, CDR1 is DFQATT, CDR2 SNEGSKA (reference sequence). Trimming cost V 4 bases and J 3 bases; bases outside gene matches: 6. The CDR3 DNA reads TGCAGTGCTACGCGAGGGGGCAACTACGAGCAGTACTTC. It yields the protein CSATRGGNYEQYF.

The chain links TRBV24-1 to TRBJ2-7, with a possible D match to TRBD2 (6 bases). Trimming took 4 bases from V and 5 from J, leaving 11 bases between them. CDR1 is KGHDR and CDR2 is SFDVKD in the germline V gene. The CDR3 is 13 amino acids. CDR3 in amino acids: CATSERRAHEQYF. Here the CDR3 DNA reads TGTGCCACCAGTGAAAGGAGGGCCCACGAGCAGTACTTC.

CDR3 DNA sequence: TGTGCCAGCAGCCGCGCCGGAGGGGCTAGAAACACCATATATTTT. Protein sequence: CASSRAGGARNTIYF. The gene calls are TRBV6-1 and TRBJ1-3; D might be TRBD1 (5 bases). Germline V CDR1 and CDR2: MNHNS, SASEGT. The ends were cut back, 6 bases at V and 5 bases at J, with 17 bases in the middle. This CDR3 has 15 amino acids.

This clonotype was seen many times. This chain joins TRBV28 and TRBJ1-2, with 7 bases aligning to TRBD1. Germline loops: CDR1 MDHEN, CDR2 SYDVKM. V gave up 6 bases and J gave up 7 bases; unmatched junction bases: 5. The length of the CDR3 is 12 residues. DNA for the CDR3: TGTGCCAGCAGCAGGGGGACACCTGGCTACACCTTC. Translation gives CASSRGTPGYTF.

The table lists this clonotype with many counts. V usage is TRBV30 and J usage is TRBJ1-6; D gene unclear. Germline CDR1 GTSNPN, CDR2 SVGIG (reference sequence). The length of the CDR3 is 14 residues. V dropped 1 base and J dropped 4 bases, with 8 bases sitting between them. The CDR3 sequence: CAWSDLEYNSPLHF. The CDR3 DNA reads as TGTGCCTGGAGTGACTTGGAGTATAATTCACCCCTCCACTTT.

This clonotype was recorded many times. CDR3 amino acids: CASSLGYLGKPSYEQYF. As DNA, the CDR3 is TGTGCCAGCAGCTTAGGGTATCTAGGGAAGCCCTCCTACGAGCAGTACTTC. The rearrangement joins TRBV7-2 to TRBJ2-7, with D hard to call. The CDR3 has 17 amino acids. Trimming took off 1 base at V and 0 bases at J, with 16 bases between the two ends. Germline V gives CDR1 SGHTA, CDR2 FQGNSA.

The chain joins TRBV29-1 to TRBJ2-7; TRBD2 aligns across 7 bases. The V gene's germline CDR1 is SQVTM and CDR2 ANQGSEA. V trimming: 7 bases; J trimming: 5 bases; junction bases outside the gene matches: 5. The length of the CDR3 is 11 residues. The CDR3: CSATSTDEQYF. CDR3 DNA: TGCAGCGCGACTAGCACGGACGAGCAGTACTTC.

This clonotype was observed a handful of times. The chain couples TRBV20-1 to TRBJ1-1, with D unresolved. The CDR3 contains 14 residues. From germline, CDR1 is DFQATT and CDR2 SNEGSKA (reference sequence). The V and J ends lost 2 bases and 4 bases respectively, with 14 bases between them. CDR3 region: CSARNSEGFTEAFF. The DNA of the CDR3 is TGCAGTGCTAGAAACTCTGAAGGGTTCACTGAAGCTTTCTTT.

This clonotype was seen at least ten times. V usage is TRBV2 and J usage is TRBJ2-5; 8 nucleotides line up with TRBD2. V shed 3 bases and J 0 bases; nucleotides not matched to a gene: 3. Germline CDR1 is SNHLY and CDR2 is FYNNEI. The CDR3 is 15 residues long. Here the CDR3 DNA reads TGTGCCAGCAGTGAGGTAGCGGGATACCAAGAGACCCAGTACTTC. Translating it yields CASSEVAGYQETQYF.

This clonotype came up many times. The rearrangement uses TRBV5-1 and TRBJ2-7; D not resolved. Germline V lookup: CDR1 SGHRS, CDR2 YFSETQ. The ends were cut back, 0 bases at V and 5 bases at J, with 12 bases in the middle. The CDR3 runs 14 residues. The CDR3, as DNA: TGCGCCAGCAGCTTGGGGGATCTGCTGAACGAGCAGTACTTC. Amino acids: CASSLGDLLNEQYF.

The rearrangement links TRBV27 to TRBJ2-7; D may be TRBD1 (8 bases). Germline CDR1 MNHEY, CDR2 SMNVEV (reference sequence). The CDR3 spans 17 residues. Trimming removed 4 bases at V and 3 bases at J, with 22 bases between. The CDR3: CASSWFRGRRDYYEQYF. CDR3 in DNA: TGTGCCAGCAGTTGGTTCAGGGGGCGCAGGGACTACTACGAGCAGTACTTC.

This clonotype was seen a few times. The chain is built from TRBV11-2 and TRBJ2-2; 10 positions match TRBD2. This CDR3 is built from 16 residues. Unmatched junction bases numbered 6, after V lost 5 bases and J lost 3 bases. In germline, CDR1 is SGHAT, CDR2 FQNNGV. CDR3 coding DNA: TGTGCCAGCAGCAAACCAGCGGGAGGGCACACCGGGGAGCTGTTTTTT. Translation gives CASSKPAGGHTGELFF. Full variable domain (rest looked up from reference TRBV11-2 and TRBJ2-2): EAGVAQSPRYKIIEKRQSVAFWCNPISGHATLYWYQQILGQGPKLLIQFQNNGVVDDSQLPKDRFSAERLKGVDSTLKIQPAKLEDSAVYLCASSKPAGGHTGELFFGEGSRLTVL.